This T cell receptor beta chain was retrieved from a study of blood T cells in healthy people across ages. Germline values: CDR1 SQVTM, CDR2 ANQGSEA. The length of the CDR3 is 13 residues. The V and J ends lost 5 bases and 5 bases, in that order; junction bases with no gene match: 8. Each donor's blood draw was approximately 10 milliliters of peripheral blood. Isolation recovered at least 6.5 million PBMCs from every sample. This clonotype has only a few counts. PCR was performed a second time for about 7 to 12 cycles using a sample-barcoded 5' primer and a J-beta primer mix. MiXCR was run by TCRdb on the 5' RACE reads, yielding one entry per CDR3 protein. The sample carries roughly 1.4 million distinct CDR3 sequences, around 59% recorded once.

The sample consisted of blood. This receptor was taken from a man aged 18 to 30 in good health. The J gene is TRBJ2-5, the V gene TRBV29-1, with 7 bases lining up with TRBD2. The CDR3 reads CSVCMDGGETQYF. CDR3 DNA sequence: TGCAGCGTTTGTATGGACGGGGGGGAGACCCAGTACTTC.